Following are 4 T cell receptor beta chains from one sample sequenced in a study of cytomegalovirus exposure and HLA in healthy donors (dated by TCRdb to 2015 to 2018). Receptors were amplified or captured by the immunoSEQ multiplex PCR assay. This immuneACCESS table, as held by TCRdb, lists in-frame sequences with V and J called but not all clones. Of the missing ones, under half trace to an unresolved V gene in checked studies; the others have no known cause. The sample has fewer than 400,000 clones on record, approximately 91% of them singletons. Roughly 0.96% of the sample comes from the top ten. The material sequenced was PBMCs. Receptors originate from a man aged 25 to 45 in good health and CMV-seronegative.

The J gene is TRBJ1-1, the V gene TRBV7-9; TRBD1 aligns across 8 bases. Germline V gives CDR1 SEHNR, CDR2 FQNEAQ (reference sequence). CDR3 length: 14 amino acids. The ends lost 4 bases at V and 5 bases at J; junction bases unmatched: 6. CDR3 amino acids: CASSSRTGRTEAFF. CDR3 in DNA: TGTGCCAGCAGCTCACGGACAGGGCGGACTGAAGCTTTCTTT.

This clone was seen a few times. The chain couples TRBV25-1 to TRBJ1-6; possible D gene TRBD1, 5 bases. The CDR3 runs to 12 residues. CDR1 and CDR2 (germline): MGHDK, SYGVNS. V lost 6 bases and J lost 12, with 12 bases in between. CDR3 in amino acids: CASRGSGGPLHF. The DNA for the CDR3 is TGTGCCAGCAGGGGGTCGGGGGGACCCCTCCACTTT.

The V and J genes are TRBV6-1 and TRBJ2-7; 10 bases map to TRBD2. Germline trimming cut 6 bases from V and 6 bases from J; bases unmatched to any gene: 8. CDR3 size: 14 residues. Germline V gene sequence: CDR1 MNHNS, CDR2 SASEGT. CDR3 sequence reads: CASRLAGAGSEQYF. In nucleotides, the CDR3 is TGTGCCAGCAGGCTAGCGGGAGCAGGGTCCGAGCAGTACTTC.

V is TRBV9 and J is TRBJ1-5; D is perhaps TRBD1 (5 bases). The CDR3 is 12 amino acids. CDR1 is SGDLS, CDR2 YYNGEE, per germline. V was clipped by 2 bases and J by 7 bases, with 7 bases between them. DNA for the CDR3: TGTGCCAGCAGCGTGGAGGGGCAGCCCCAGCATTTT. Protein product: CASSVEGQPQHF.